This T cell receptor beta chain was found in a study of T cell clones after liver transplantation. Looking at the study overall: Post-transplant blood was tracked for graft-donor-reactive T cell clones identified in a pre-transplant mixed lymphocyte reaction.

The germline CDR1 and CDR2 sequences are SGHRS and YFSETQ. The CDR3 is 12 amino acids. Trimming removed 5 bases at V and 0 bases at J, with 5 bases between. Generated by immunoSEQ multiplex PCR, the TCRdb table keeps only in-frame clones and is missing some. The sample lists about 74,000 clones, over 70% seen once, with 0.6% in the top ten. This clonotype was obtained from a human donor who received a liver transplant. The material sequenced was CD4+ T cells from blood, taken before liver transplant. V usage is TRBV5-1 and J usage is TRBJ1-1; tentatively, D is TRBD1 (5 bases). The CDR3 loop reads CASRGVNTEAFF. As DNA, the CDR3 is TGCGCCAGCAGGGGGGTGAACACTGAAGCTTTCTTT.